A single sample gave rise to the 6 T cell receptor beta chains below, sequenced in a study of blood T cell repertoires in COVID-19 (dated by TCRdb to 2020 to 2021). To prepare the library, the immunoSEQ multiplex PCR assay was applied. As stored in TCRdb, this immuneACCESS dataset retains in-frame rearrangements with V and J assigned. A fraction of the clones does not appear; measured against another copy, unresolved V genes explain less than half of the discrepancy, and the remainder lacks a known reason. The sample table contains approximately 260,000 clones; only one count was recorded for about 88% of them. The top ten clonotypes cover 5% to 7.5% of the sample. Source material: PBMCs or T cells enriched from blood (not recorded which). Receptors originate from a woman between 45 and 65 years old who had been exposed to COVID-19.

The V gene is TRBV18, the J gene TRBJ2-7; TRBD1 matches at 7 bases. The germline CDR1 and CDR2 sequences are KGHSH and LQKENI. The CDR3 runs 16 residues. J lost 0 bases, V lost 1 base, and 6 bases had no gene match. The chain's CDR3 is CASSPLPGGISYEQYF. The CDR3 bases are TGTGCCAGCTCACCACTGCCAGGGGGAATCTCCTACGAGCAGTACTTC.

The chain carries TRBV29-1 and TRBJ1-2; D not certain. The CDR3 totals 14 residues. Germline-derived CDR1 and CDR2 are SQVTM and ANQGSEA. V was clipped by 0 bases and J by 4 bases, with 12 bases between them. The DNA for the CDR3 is TGCAGCGTTGAAGAGCTTTCGCGGGGCTATGGCTACACCTTC. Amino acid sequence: CSVEELSRGYGYTF.

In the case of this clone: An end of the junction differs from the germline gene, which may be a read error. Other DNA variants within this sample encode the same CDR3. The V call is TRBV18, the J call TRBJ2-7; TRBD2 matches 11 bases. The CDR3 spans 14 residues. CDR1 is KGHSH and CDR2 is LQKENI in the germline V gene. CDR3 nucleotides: TGTGCCAGCTCGCCACTAGCGGGGGACTACGAGCAGTACTTC. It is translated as CASSPLAGDYEQYF. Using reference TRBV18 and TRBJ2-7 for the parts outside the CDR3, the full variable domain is NAGVMQNPRHLVRRRGQEARLRCSPMKGHSHVYWYRQLPEEGLKFMVYLQKENIIDESGMPKERFSAEFPKEGPSILRIQQVVRGDSAAYFCASSPLAGDYEQYFGPGTRLTVT.

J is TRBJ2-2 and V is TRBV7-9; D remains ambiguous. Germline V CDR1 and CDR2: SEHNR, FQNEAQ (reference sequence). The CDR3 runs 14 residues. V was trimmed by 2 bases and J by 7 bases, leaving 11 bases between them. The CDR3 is CASSLYGVSGELFF. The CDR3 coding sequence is TGTGCCAGCAGCTTATACGGAGTCAGCGGGGAGCTGTTTTTT.

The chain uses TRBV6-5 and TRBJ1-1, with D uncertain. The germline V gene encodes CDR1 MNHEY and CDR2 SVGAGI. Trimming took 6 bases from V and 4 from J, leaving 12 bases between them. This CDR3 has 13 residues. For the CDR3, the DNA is TGTGCCAGCAGAGACTGGGTTAGCACTGAAGCTTTCTTT. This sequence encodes CASRDWVSTEAFF.

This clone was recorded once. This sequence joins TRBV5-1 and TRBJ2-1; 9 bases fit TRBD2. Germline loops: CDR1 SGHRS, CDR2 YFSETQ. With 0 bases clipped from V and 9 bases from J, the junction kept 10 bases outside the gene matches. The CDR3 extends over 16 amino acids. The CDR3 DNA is TGCGCCAGCAGCTTGGTTGGCGGGGGGGCCTCTGGTGAGCAGTTCTTC. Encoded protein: CASSLVGGGASGEQFF.